These T cell receptor beta chains were read from a single sample in a study of identical twins. TCRdb independently ran MiXCR on the 5' RACE reads; one entry per CDR3 protein. The sample has more than 650,000 distinct CDR3 sequences, 6.1% seen once. The sample taken for sequencing was naive T cells sorted from blood. The source is a young man in good health. CDR3s include the opening cysteine and the closing phenylalanine or tryptophan. Fields, in order: V gene, clone size, CDR3 length, J gene, D gene, CDR3 protein, CDR3 DNA. D genes are given only for firm matches. Clone size appears in some rows only: once, few, many, or a class for an expanded clone.

TRBV19	NA	12	TRBJ2-2	NA	CASSSGGGELFF	TGTGCCAGTAGTAGCGGAGGCGGGGAGCTGTTTTTT
TRBV6-2/TRBV6-3	NA	15	TRBJ2-7	NA	CASSYSLTDFYEQYF	TGTGCCAGCAGTTACTCGCTGACGGACTTCTACGAGCAGTACTTC
TRBV7-3	many	13	TRBJ1-1	NA	CASRDSGTSEAFF	TGTGCCAGCAGGGATTCCGGGACAAGTGAAGCTTTCTTT
TRBV15	many	15	TRBJ1-1	NA	CATSNPGGTNTEAFF	TGTGCCACCAGCAACCCCGGGGGAACGAACACTGAAGCTTTCTTT
TRBV7-9	few	16	TRBJ1-5	TRBD1	CASSVGTDYSNQPQHF	TGTGCCAGCAGCGTCGGGACAGATTATAGCAATCAGCCCCAGCATTTT
TRBV20-1	NA	16	TRBJ2-1	TRBD2	CSARPTIAGVIYEQFF	TGCAGTGCTAGACCGACAATAGCGGGAGTTATCTATGAGCAGTTCTTC
TRBV18	many	16	TRBJ2-3	TRBD2	CASSPRPGGLTDTQYF	TGTGCCAGCTCACCAAGGCCGGGAGGGCTTACAGATACGCAGTATTTT
TRBV7-9	few	16	TRBJ1-5	NA	CASSLEVGGGNQPQHF	TGTGCCAGCAGCTTAGAGGTCGGGGGGGGCAATCAGCCCCAGCATTTT
TRBV20-1	many	11	TRBJ2-7	NA	CSATALSEQYF	TGCAGTGCTACCGCCCTGAGCGAGCAGTACTTC
TRBV25-1	NA	17	TRBJ2-3	TRBD2	CASSLNYREVGTDTQYF	TGTGCCAGCAGTTTGAATTACCGGGAGGTGGGCACAGATACGCAGTATTTT
TRBV20-1	many	14	TRBJ2-1	TRBD2	CSAQTSGTGNEQFF	TGCAGCGCGCAGACTAGCGGGACTGGCAATGAGCAGTTCTTC
TRBV12-3/TRBV12-4	many	14	TRBJ1-1	NA	CASSWQVLNTEAFF	TGTGCCAGCAGTTGGCAGGTACTGAACACTGAAGCTTTCTTT
TRBV2	few	15	TRBJ2-5	TRBD1	CASRVQGPYQETQYF	TGTGCCAGCAGGGTACAGGGGCCCTACCAAGAGACCCAGTACTTC
TRBV12-3/TRBV12-4	few	18	TRBJ1-5	TRBD1	CASSFRGTGFEDSQAQHF	TGTGCCAGCAGTTTTAGAGGGACAGGGTTCGAGGATTCCCAAGCCCAGCATTTT
TRBV6-2/TRBV6-3	many	12	TRBJ2-7	TRBD1	CASSEGARIQYF	TGTGCCAGCAGTGAGGGGGCCCGAATACAGTACTTC
TRBV29-1	many	15	TRBJ2-2	NA	CSVVTGGANTGELFF	TGCAGCGTTGTCACGGGGGGCGCGAACACCGGGGAGCTGTTTTTT
TRBV12-3/TRBV12-4	many	15	TRBJ1-1	NA	CASSPGTHMNTEAFF	TGTGCCAGCAGCCCCGGGACACACATGAACACTGAAGCTTTCTTT
TRBV12-3/TRBV12-4	many	14	TRBJ2-3	NA	CASSLMGQGDTQYF	TGTGCCAGCAGTTTAATGGGACAAGGAGATACGCAGTATTTT
TRBV12-3/TRBV12-4	many	14	TRBJ1-5	NA	CASSFGHSNQPQHF	TGTGCCAGCAGTTTCGGGCATAGCAATCAGCCCCAGCATTTT
TRBV3-1	few	12	TRBJ2-1	NA	CASSQGPYEQFF	TGTGCCAGCAGCCAAGGACCTTATGAGCAGTTCTTC
TRBV3-1	NA	15	TRBJ1-2	NA	CASSQVAALNYGYTF	TGTGCCAGCAGCCAAGTAGCCGCTCTCAACTATGGCTACACCTTC
TRBV7-2	many	15	TRBJ2-1	TRBD2	CASSSTSGARNEQFF	TGTGCCAGCAGCTCGACTAGCGGAGCTCGCAATGAGCAGTTCTTC
TRBV18	many	15	TRBJ1-2	NA	CASSPRIAINYGYTF	TGTGCCAGCTCACCACGCATCGCCATTAACTATGGCTACACCTTC
TRBV6-1	few	13	TRBJ2-6	NA	CAQARDGANVLTF	TGTGCCCAGGCAAGGGACGGGGCCAACGTCCTGACTTTC
TRBV4-3	NA	15	TRBJ2-1	NA	CASSQDRTGNNEQFF	TGCGCCAGCAGCCAAGACCGGACTGGTAACAATGAGCAGTTCTTC
TRBV14	NA	14	TRBJ2-3	NA	CASSQDRQYGTQYF	TGTGCCAGCAGCCAAGATCGGCAGTACGGTACGCAGTATTTT
TRBV29-1	many	13	TRBJ2-3	NA	CSVGVGYPDTQYF	TGCAGCGTGGGGGTGGGTTATCCAGATACGCAGTATTTT
TRBV28	few	17	TRBJ2-6	TRBD1	CASSLPGQVSGANVLTF	TGTGCCAGCAGTTTACCGGGACAGGTCTCTGGGGCCAACGTCCTGACTTTC
TRBV7-9	many	17	TRBJ1-5	NA	CASSFSGGTGGNQPQHF	TGTGCCAGCAGCTTTTCGGGGGGCACGGGGGGCAATCAGCCCCAGCATTTT
TRBV7-9	many	14	TRBJ1-5	TRBD1	CASSPGQANQPQHF	TGTGCCAGCAGCCCCGGACAGGCAAATCAGCCCCAGCATTTT